This TCR beta chain emerged from a study of shared clonotypes between healthy human individuals. Overall study context: Ranging from 18 to 49 in age, donors were a couple of women and a few men.

Germline V gene lookup returns CDR1 SGHVS and CDR2 FQNEAQ. The CDR3 contains 15 residues. Trimming at V came to 2 bases and at J to 5 bases, leaving 3 bases not matched to a gene. Repertoires were generated with immunoSEQ multiplex PCR, while TCRdb's copy carries only in-frame clones and drops some. The sample has 450,000 to 500,000 clones, 70% to 80% seen once. This sequence originates from a woman aged 40 to 55 in good health. Some clones in this sample may be carry-over from other donors' samples. The specimen was PBMCs. The chain employs TRBV7-8 and TRBJ2-2, with 9 bases fitting TRBD2. CDR3 sequence (DNA): TGTGCCAGCAGCTTAAGGCGGGAGGGGACCGGGGAGCTGTTTTTT. Translating gives CASSLRREGTGELFF.